This TCR beta chain was documented in a study of blood T cell repertoires in COVID-19. Study background: Both acute and convalescent COVID-19 samples were obtained from the United States, Italy and Spain.

Here immunoSEQ multiplex PCR was the method, and the copy in TCRdb shows in-frame clones only, minus some. Of tens of thousands of clones in the sample, roughly 90% were seen once. Looked up from germline, CDR1 is MGHRA and CDR2 is YSYEKL. The germline V and J ends were trimmed by 1 base and 9 bases, with 19 bases remaining between them. The CDR3 runs to 16 residues. This chain uses TRBV4-1 with TRBJ2-1; the D gene is possibly TRBD2 (6 bases). The sample was peripheral blood. The receptor was isolated from a woman aged 55-70 years with acute or convalescent COVID-19. The CDR3 DNA follows: TGCGCCAGCAGCCAAGTCTCTGGGGGGACTGTAATTGAGCAGTTCTTC. Translated, it gives CASSQVSGGTVIEQFF.